Listed here are 13 T cell receptor beta chains from one sample, sequenced in a study of T-cell memory formation after mild COVID-19. Each CDR3 protein is one row after TCRdb ran MiXCR on the 5' RACE reads. This sample yields about 200,000 distinct CDR3 sequences, of which roughly 18% are seen a single time; roughly 2.3% belongs to the top ten. Material for sequencing was PBMCs or a T cell subset sorted from them (not recorded which). The receptors were sampled from an adult woman who had mild COVID-19 (a few samples of this study predate the infection). Cell type and time point are not known.

There are a few counts of this clonotype. The chain uses TRBV11-3 and TRBJ2-6, with 10 bases identical to TRBD2. Looked up from germline, CDR1 is SGHNT and CDR2 is YENEEA. The CDR3 length is 19 residues. With V trimmed by 0 bases and J by 2 bases, 7 bases remained unmatched. CDR3 sequence reads: CASSLDVASGRAGANVLTF. The DNA of the CDR3 is TGTGCCAGCAGCTTAGATGTGGCGAGCGGGAGGGCTGGGGCCAACGTCCTGACTTTC.

The chain combines TRBV12-3 or TRBV12-4 with TRBJ2-3; 7 bases align to TRBD2. This CDR3 has 14 amino acids. V lost 6 bases, J lost 4 bases, and 7 bases stayed unmatched. The CDR3 loop reads CASRISGHSDTQYF. In DNA, the CDR3 is TGTGCCAGCAGAATTAGCGGGCACTCAGATACGCAGTATTTT.

The chain has TRBV18 and TRBJ1-1, with D uncertain. CDR1 and CDR2 from the germline V gene are KGHSH and LQKENI. The CDR3 is 13 residues long. V dropped 6 bases and J dropped 3 bases, with 11 bases sitting between them. This CDR3 is CASSHGPDTEAFF. The CDR3 DNA reads as TGTGCCAGCTCCCACGGCCCGGACACTGAAGCTTTCTTT.

This clonotype was counted a few times. The chain joins TRBV3-1 to TRBJ1-6; no reliable D call. The CDR3 is made up of 13 amino acids. The germline CDR1 and CDR2 sequences are LGHDT and YNNKEL (reference sequence). V lost 1 base, J lost 8 bases, and 6 bases lay in between. This chain's CDR3 is CASSQVTYSPLHF. The CDR3 nucleotides are TGTGCCAGCAGCCAAGTTACTTATTCACCCCTCCACTTT.

Only a few counts were recorded for this clonotype. In DNA form, the CDR3 reads TGCGCCAGCAGCCAAGCGATGGGCTCGGGAACTTTTGTAGATACGCAGTATTTT. Protein: CASSQAMGSGTFVDTQYF. The genes are TRBV4-3 and TRBJ2-3, with a possible D match to TRBD2 (5 bases). V dropped 1 base and J dropped 5 bases, with 22 bases sitting between them. The V gene's germline CDR1 is LGHNA and CDR2 YSLEER. The CDR3 spans 18 residues.

The gene calls are TRBV24-1 and TRBJ2-5; 8 bases map to TRBD1. J gave up 5 bases and V 1 base, and 5 bases lay outside the gene matches. The germline V gene encodes CDR1 KGHDR and CDR2 SFDVKD. The CDR3 consists of 15 residues. CDR3 nucleotides: TGTGCCACCAGTGATTTTGGACAGGGCGTTGAGACCCAGTACTTC. This encodes CATSDFGQGVETQYF.

The chain couples TRBV3-1 to TRBJ2-7; TRBD1 matches at 9 bases. The trim removed 3 bases at V and 3 bases at J, leaving 6 bases unmatched. Germline CDR1 is LGHDT and CDR2 is YNNKEL (reference sequence). CDR3 length equals 15 residues. The DNA for the CDR3 is TGTGCCAGCAGCCAGGTACCGGGACAGGGCTACGAGCAGTACTTC. This sequence encodes CASSQVPGQGYEQYF.

Only a few counts were recorded for this clonotype. The chain carries TRBV20-1 and TRBJ2-7, with D uncertain. Germline V gene sequence: CDR1 DFQATT, CDR2 SNEGSKA (reference sequence). CDR3 length: 11 amino acids. The ends were cut back, 2 bases at V and 3 bases at J, with 5 bases in the middle. The CDR3 spells CSARNSYEQYF. The DNA for the CDR3 is TGCAGTGCTAGAAACAGCTACGAGCAGTACTTC.

The chain carries TRBV9 and TRBJ1-1; D not resolved. The V end lost 2 bases, the J end lost 1 base, and 6 bases lay between the germline ends. CDR1 is SGDLS, CDR2 YYNGEE, per germline. This CDR3 region has 13 residues. CDR3 DNA: TGTGCCAGCAGCGTTAGCCCGAACACTGAAGCTTTCTTT. Its protein is CASSVSPNTEAFF.

V gene TRBV4-2 combines with J gene TRBJ1-2; possibly TRBD1 for D (6 bases). The CDR3 has 13 residues. Germline CDR1 is LGHNA and CDR2 is YNFKEQ. Trimming stripped 0 bases from V and 6 bases from J, with 8 bases between. CDR3: CASSQDRQDGYTF. Here the CDR3 DNA reads TGTGCCAGCAGCCAAGATCGACAGGATGGCTACACCTTC.

This clonotype was seen only a few times. An end of the junction does not agree with germline; a read error may underlie this. The chain joins TRBV6-5 to TRBJ1-1, with D possibly matching TRBD1 (6 bases). CDR3 length: 15 residues. Looked up from germline, CDR1 is MNHEY and CDR2 is SVGAGI. CDR3 DNA sequence: TGTGCCAGCAGTTACTCTCGTACGGGACACCAGGAAGCTTTTTTT. Protein sequence: CASSYSRTGHQEAFF.

The chain joins TRBV11-2 to TRBJ1-1; D not certain. CDR1 is SGHAT and CDR2 is FQNNGV in the germline V gene. Trimming pared 0 bases from V and 1 base from J, leaving 9 bases between. The CDR3 runs 15 residues. CDR3 nucleotides: TGTGCCAGCAGCTTAGATCCATCGGGGAACACTGAAGCTTTCTTT. It yields the protein CASSLDPSGNTEAFF.

In this sample, this clonotype turned up a few times. This sequence joins TRBV5-4 and TRBJ2-1; 10 bases are shared with TRBD1. CDR1 and CDR2 (germline): SGHNT, YYREEE (reference sequence). V lost 2 bases, J lost 9 bases, and 11 bases stayed unmatched. The CDR3 sequence is 16 residues long. CDR3 sequence (DNA): TGTGCCAGCAGCTTCACAGGGACAGGGGTTTATAGTGAGCAGTTCTTC. Its protein product is CASSFTGTGVYSEQFF.